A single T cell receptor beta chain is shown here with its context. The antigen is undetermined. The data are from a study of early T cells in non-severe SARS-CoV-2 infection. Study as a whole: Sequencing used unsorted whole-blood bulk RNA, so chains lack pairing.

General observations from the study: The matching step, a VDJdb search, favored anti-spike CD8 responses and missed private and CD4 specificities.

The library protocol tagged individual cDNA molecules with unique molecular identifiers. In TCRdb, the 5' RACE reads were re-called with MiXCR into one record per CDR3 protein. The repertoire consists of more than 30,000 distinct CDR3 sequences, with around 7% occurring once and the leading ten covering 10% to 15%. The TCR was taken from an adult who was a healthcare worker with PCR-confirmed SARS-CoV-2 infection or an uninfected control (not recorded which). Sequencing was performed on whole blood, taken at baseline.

In DNA, the CDR3 is TGTGCCAGCAGCCAAGTAGCCGGGGTCCGGAATGAAAAACTGTTTTTT. It is translated as CASSQVAGVRNEKLFF. The J gene is TRBJ1-4, the V gene TRBV3-1, with D uncertain. The V gene's germline CDR1 is LGHDT and CDR2 YNNKEL (reference sequence). V lost 1 base, J lost 5 bases, and 14 bases lay in between. The CDR3 spans 16 residues.